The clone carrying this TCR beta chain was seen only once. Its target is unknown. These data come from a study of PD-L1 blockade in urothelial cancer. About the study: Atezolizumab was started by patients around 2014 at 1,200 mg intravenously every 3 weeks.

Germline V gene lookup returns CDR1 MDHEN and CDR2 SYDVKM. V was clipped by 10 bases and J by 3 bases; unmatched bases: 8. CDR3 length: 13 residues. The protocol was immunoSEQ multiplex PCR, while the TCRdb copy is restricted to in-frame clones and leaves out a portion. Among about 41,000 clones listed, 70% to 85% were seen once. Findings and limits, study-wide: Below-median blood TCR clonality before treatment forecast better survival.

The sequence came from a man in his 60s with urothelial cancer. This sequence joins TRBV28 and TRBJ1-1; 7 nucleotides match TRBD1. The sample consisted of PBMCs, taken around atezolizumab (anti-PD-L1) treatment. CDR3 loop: CATAEGADTEAFF. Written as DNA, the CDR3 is TGTGCCACCGCGGAGGGGGCTGACACTGAAGCTTTCTTT.